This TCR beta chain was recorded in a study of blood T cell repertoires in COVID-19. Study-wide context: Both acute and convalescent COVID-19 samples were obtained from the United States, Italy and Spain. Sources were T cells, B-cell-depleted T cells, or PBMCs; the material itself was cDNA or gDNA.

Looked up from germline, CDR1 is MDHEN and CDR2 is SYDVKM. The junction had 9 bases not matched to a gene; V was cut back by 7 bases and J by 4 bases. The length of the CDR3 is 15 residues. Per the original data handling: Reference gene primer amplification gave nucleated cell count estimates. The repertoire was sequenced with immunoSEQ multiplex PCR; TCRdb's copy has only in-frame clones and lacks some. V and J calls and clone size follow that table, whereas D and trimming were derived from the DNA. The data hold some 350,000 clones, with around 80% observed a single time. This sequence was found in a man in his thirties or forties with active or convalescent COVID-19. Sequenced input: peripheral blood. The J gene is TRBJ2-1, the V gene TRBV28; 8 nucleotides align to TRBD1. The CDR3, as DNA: TGTGCCAGCAAAGCTTCAGGGGGCGGTTACAATGAGCAGTTCTTC. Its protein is CASKASGGGYNEQFF.